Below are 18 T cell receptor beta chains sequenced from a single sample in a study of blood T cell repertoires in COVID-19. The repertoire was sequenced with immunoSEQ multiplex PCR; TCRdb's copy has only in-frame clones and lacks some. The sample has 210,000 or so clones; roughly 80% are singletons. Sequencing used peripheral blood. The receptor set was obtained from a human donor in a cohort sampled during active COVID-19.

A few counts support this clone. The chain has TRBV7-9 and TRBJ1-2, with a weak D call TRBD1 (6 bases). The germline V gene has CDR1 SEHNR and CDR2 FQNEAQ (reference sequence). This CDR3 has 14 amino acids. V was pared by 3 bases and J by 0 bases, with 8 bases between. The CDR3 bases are TGTGCCAGCAGCTTGGGGACACCTAACTATGGCTACACCTTC. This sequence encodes CASSLGTPNYGYTF.

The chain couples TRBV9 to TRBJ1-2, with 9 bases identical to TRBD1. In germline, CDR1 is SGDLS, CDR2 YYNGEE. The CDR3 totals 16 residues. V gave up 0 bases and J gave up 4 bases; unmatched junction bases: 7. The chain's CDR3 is CASSVDRDRDPYGYTF. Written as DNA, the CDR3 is TGTGCCAGCAGCGTAGACCGGGACAGGGACCCCTATGGCTACACCTTC.

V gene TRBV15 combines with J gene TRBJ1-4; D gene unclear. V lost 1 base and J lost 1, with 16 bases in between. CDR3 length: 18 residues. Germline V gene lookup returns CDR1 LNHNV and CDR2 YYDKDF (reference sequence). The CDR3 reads CATSRAREQFRTNEKLFF. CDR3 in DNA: TGTGCCACCAGCAGAGCAAGAGAGCAATTTCGAACTAATGAAAAACTGTTTTTT. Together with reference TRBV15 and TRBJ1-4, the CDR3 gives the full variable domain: DAMVIQNPRYQVTQFGKPVTLSCSQTLNHNVMYWYQQKSSQAPKLLFHYYDKDFNNEADTPDNFQSRRPNTSFCFLDIRSPGLGDTAMYLCATSRAREQFRTNEKLFFGSGTQLSVL.

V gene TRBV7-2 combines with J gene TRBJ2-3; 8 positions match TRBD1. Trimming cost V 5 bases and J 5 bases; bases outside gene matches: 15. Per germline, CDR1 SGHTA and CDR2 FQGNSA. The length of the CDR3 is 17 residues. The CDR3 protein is CASSPWGVRRGQDTQYF. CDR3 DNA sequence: TGTGCCAGCAGCCCATGGGGAGTTCGCAGGGGGCAAGATACGCAGTATTTT.

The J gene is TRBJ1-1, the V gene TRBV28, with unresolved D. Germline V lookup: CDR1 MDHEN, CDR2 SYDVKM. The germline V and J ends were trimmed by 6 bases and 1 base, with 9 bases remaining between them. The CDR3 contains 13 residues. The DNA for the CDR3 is TGTGCCAGCAGCCCCGACAAGAACACTGAAGCTTTCTTT. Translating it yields CASSPDKNTEAFF.

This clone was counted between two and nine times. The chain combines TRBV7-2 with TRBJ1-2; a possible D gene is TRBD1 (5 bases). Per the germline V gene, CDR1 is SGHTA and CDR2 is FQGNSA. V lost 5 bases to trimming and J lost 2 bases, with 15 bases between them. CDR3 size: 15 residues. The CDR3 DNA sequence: TGTGCCAGCAGCCCGGACACGGGCGCCAACTATGGCTACACCTTC. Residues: CASSPDTGANYGYTF.

The CDR3 here is CASSPFWEDGYTF. The CDR3 nucleotides read TGTGCCAGTAGTCCCTTTTGGGAGGATGGCTACACCTTC. This chain joins TRBV19 and TRBJ1-2; D not resolved. The CDR3 is 13 residues long. CDR1 is LNHDA, CDR2 SQIVND, per germline (reference sequence). Trimming removed 5 bases from V and 6 bases from J, with 13 bases in between.

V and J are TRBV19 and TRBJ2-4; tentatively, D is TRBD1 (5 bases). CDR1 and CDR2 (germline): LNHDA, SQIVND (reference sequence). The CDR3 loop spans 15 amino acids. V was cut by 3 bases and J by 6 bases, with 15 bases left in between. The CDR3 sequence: CASSIDSGSGNIQYF. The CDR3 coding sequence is TGTGCCAGTAGTATCGACAGTGGGTCGGGAAACATTCAGTACTTC.

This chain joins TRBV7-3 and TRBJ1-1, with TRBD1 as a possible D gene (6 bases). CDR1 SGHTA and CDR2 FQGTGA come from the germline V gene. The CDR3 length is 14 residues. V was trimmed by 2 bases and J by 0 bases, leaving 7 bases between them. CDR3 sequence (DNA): TGTGCCAGCAGCTTACAGGGGATGAACACTGAAGCTTTCTTT. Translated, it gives CASSLQGMNTEAFF.

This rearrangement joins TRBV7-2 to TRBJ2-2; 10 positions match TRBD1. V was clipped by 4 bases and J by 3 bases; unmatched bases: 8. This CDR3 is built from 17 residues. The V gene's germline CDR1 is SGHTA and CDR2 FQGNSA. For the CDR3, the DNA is TGTGCCAGCAGCTCCCCGGACAGGGGGACATACACCGGGGAGCTGTTTTTT. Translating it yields CASSSPDRGTYTGELFF.

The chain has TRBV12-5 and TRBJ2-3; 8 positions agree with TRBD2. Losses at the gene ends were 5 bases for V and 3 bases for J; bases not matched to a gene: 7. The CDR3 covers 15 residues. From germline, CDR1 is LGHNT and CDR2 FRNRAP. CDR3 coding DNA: TGTGCTAGTGGTCATGGGGGACTAGTTACAGATACGCAGTATTTT. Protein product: CASGHGGLVTDTQYF.

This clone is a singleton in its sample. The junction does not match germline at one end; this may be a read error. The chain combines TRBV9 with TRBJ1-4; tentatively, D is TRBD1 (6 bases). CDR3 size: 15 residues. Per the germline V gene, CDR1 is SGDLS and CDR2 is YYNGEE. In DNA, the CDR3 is TGTGCCAGCAGCGTAGAGGGGGGGACTAGTGAAAAACTGTTTTTT. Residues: CASSVEGGTSEKLFF.

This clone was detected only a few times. DNA for the CDR3: TGTGCCAGCAGCGTAGACAGTGTAACCTACAATGAGCAGTTCTTC. This gives the protein CASSVDSVTYNEQFF. V is TRBV9 and J is TRBJ2-1; unclear D gene. The germline V gene encodes CDR1 SGDLS and CDR2 YYNGEE. The CDR3 consists of 15 residues. Trimming left V 0 bases short and J 2 bases short, with 9 bases between.

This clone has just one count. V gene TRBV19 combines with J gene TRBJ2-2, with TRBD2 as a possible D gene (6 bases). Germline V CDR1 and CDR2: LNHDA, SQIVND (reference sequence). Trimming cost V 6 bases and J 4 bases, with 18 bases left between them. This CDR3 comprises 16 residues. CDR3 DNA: TGTGCCAGTAGGGCACCGGGACTGGCGAGCACCGGGGAGCTGTTTTTT. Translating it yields CASRAPGLASTGELFF.

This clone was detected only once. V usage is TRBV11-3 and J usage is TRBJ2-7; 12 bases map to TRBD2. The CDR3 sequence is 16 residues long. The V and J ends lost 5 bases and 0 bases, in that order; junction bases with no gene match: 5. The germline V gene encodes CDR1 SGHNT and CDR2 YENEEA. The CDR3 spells CASSEETSGSSYEQYF. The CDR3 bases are TGTGCCAGCAGCGAAGAGACTAGCGGGAGCTCCTACGAGCAGTACTTC.

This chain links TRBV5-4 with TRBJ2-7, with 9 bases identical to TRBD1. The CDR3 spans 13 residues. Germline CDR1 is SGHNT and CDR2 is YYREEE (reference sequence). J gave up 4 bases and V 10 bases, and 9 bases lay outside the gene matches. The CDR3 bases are TGTGCCCCGGGGACAGGGAGGGGATACGAGCAGTACTTC. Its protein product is CAPGTGRGYEQYF.

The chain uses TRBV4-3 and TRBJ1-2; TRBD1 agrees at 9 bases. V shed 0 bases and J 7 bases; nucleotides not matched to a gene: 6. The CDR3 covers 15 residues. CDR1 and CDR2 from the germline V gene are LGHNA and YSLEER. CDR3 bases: TGCGCCAGCAGCCAAGAACAACAGGGGGCGTCTGGCTACACCTTC. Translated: CASSQEQQGASGYTF.

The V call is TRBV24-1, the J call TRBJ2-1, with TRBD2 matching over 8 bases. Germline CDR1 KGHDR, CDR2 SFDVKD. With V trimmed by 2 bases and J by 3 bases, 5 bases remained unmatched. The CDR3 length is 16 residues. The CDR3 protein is CATSDSRTSNYNEQFF. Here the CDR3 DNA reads TGTGCCACCAGTGATTCTCGGACTAGCAACTACAATGAGCAGTTCTTC.